These 11 T cell receptor beta chains came from one sample sequenced in a study of T-cell memory formation after mild COVID-19. TCRdb passed the 5' RACE reads through MiXCR, listing each CDR3 protein once. This table holds roughly 130,000 distinct CDR3 sequences, 15% to 20% found once. The sample comprised PBMCs or a T cell subset sorted from them (not recorded which). The receptor source for this set is a man between 18 and 29 years old who had mild COVID-19 (a few samples of this study predate the infection). Cell type and time point are not known.

This clonotype was counted at least ten times. The chain recombines TRBV9 with TRBJ2-7; D ambiguous. The length of the CDR3 is 15 residues. In germline, CDR1 is SGDLS, CDR2 YYNGEE. V was pared by 0 bases and J by 3 bases, with 13 bases between. CDR3 nucleotide sequence: TGTGCCAGCAGCGTAGTGCCCGGGCCCGACTACGAGCAGTACTTC. Its translation is CASSVVPGPDYEQYF.

The rearrangement joins TRBV20-1 to TRBJ1-1, with TRBD1 matching 7 bases. V gave up 5 bases and J gave up 0 bases; unmatched junction bases: 3. CDR1 is DFQATT and CDR2 is SNEGSKA in the germline V gene (reference sequence). The CDR3 totals 13 residues. In DNA, the CDR3 is TGCAGTGCTGGGACAGCCTTGAACACTGAAGCTTTCTTT. Translated: CSAGTALNTEAFF.

This clonotype occurred a few times. The chain links TRBV19 to TRBJ2-7, with a possible D match to TRBD1 (6 bases). The germline gives CDR1 LNHDA, CDR2 SQIVND (reference sequence). The CDR3 has 12 amino acids. CDR3 region: CVPQRGIGEQYF. The CDR3 DNA reads as TGTGTTCCTCAGAGGGGGATAGGGGAGCAGTACTTC.

The sample holds a few counts of this clonotype. The chain joins TRBV7-2 to TRBJ1-5; D uncertain. CDR1 is SGHTA, CDR2 FQGNSA, per germline. The CDR3 has 16 amino acids. Trimming cost V 5 bases and J 2 bases, with 16 bases left between them. CDR3 region: CASSLSVGWGNQPQHF. CDR3 sequence (DNA): TGTGCCAGCAGCCTCTCCGTGGGGTGGGGCAATCAGCCCCAGCATTTT.

The chain carries TRBV5-1 and TRBJ2-7; D unclear. The CDR3 covers 14 residues. Germline V gene data show CDR1 as SGHRS and CDR2 as YFSETQ. V was cut by 7 bases and J by 2 bases, with 16 bases left in between. In DNA, the CDR3 is TGCGCCAGCCGCCTGGACCCCTCGCCCTACGAGCAGTACTTC. Translating it yields CASRLDPSPYEQYF.

The gene calls are TRBV5-1 and TRBJ1-6; no definite D call. CDR1 is SGHRS and CDR2 is YFSETQ in the germline V gene. The CDR3 has 16 amino acids. Trimming removed 0 bases from V and 4 bases from J, with 11 bases in between. CDR3 residues: CASSLAGSKYNSPLHF. Written as DNA, the CDR3 is TGCGCCAGCAGCTTGGCCGGGTCGAAATATAATTCACCCCTCCACTTT.

This clonotype was picked up a small number of times. The V gene is TRBV4-3, the J gene TRBJ1-2; D gene uncertain. The CDR3 is made up of 12 amino acids. Germline V CDR1 and CDR2: LGHNA, YSLEER. Trimming left V 5 bases short and J 5 bases short, with 9 bases between. The CDR3 DNA is TGCGCCAGCAGCAGTGGGCGGTATGGCTACACCTTC. As protein: CASSSGRYGYTF.

This chain links TRBV20-1 with TRBJ2-1; TRBD2 agrees at 11 bases. V was clipped by 6 bases and J by 8 bases; unmatched bases: 9. This CDR3 is built from 14 residues. Germline lookup yields CDR1 DFQATT and CDR2 SNEGSKA (reference sequence). CDR3 loop: CSAETSGVIYEQFF. CDR3 DNA sequence: TGCAGTGCGGAGACTAGCGGGGTTATCTATGAGCAGTTCTTC.

The chain combines TRBV28 with TRBJ1-2; D might be TRBD1 (5 bases). Trimming cost V 10 bases and J 0 bases, with 18 bases left between them. Germline V gives CDR1 MDHEN, CDR2 SYDVKM. The CDR3 extends over 15 amino acids. The CDR3 DNA sequence: TGTGCCACCCCAGGAGAGGGGCCCGCTAACTATGGCTACACCTTC. This codes for CATPGEGPANYGYTF.

The CDR3 sequence: CATSPGQGGGQPQHF. CDR3 coding DNA: TGTGCCACCAGCCCGGGACAGGGGGGCGGTCAGCCCCAGCATTTT. The V gene is TRBV24-1, the J gene TRBJ1-5, with 11 positions matching TRBD1. CDR1 KGHDR and CDR2 SFDVKD come from the germline V gene. V gave up 7 bases and J gave up 6 bases; unmatched junction bases: 7. The CDR3 has 15 amino acids.

The chain couples TRBV5-1 to TRBJ2-5, with a tentative D call TRBD1 (6 bases). The CDR3 has 15 residues. The V end was cut by 7 bases, the J end by 2 bases, with 18 bases between. Per the germline V gene, CDR1 is SGHRS and CDR2 is YFSETQ. The chain's CDR3 is CASRRMGDTQETQYF. The DNA of the CDR3 is TGCGCCAGCCGCCGGATGGGGGACACTCAAGAGACCCAGTACTTC.